A selection of T cell receptor beta chains follows, all from one sample in a study of identifying expanded T cells in peripheral blood. TCRdb's table, derived via immunoSEQ multiplex PCR, lists solely in-frame clones and lacks some. The table shows fewer than 110,000 clones, with roughly 89% occurring only once. Sequencing was done on a sample of blood. Every receptor here comes from a person between 18 and 75 years old in good health. CDR3s include the opening cysteine and the closing phenylalanine or tryptophan. A D gene is named only where the DNA matches it firmly. Clone size is given for some rows only: seen once, a few or many times, or a class if the clone is expanded.

D	V	J	size	DNA	CDR3
.	TRBV28	TRBJ2-7	.	TGTGCCAGCAGTTTACTCCATTACGAGCAGTACTTC	CASSLLHYEQYF
.	TRBV6-5	TRBJ1-2	once	TGTGCCAGCAGTCCAGGGTTCTATGGCTACACCTTC	CASSPGFYGYTF
.	TRBV6-5	TRBJ1-3	.	TGTGCCAGCATGGATAACTCTGGAAACACCATATATTTT	CASMDNSGNTIYF
.	TRBV4-1	TRBJ1-5	.	TGCGCCAGCAGCCAGGGCTCTAGCAATCAGCCCCAGCATTTT	CASSQGSSNQPQHF
.	TRBV5-1	TRBJ2-1	.	TGCGCCAGCAGCTATAATAGCAACTCAGCGGGCGAGCAGTTCTTC	CASSYNSNSAGEQFF
TRBD1	TRBV5-4	TRBJ2-7	.	TGTGCCAGCAGCTTGACTCCCGGGACAGACGAGCAGTACTTC	CASSLTPGTDEQYF
.	TRBV11-2	TRBJ2-7	.	TGTGCCAGCAGCTCGGTCCGGCAGGGAGGCTCCTACGAGCAGTACTTC	CASSSVRQGGSYEQYF
.	TRBV9	TRBJ1-3	once	TGTGCCAGCAGCGTAGGTGGGACGGCTGGAAACACCATATATTTT	CASSVGGTAGNTIYF
TRBD1	TRBV2	TRBJ1-4	.	TGTGCCAGCAAGCGACAGGGCGCCGGGAGTCATGAAAAACTGTTTTTT	CASKRQGAGSHEKLFF
.	TRBV2	TRBJ1-5	.	TGTGCCAGCAGAGGGGGAAGCTGGGGCGATCAGCCCCAGCATTTT	CASRGGSWGDQPQHF
.	TRBV29-1	TRBJ1-2	.	TGCAGCGTAGAGACCGGGGGAAGAGGCTACACCTTC	CSVETGGRGYTF
TRBD1	TRBV6-5	TRBJ1-2	.	TGTGCCAGCAGTCCTGACAGGGGCTATGGCTACACCTTC	CASSPDRGYGYTF
.	TRBV10-3	TRBJ2-7	.	TGTGCCATCAGTGAGTCCGGCGGTGCCTCTTCCTACGAGCAGTACTTC	CAISESGGASSYEQYF
.	TRBV9	TRBJ2-2	once	TGTGCCAGCAGCGTAGCTGCGGGTCTAAACACCGGGGAGCTGTTTTTT	CASSVAAGLNTGELFF
.	TRBV28	TRBJ1-4	.	TGTGCCAGCCAAATAGGGGCCGTGGCGAGAGAAAAACTGTTTTTT	CASQIGAVAREKLFF
.	TRBV2	TRBJ2-1	.	TGTGCCAGCAGTTATACCTCCGATGAGCAGTTCTTC	CASSYTSDEQFF
.	TRBV4-3	TRBJ2-5	once	TGCGCCAGCAGCGAAGCCCTCCAGGGGGGGCCCTGGGGGACCCAGTACTTC	CASSEALQGGPWGTQYF
.	TRBV18	TRBJ2-5	.	TGTGCCAGCTCACTGGCAGCCCAAGAGACCCAGTACTTC	CASSLAAQETQYF
.	TRBV2	TRBJ1-2	.	TGTGCCAGCAGTGGTCGGACAGACGCTGGCTACACCTTC	CASSGRTDAGYTF
TRBD1	TRBV5-1	TRBJ1-4	.	TGCGCCAGCAGCCAGGGACAGGGGGAGGGAAAACTGTTTTTT	CASSQGQGEGKLFF
TRBD2	TRBV30	TRBJ2-5	few	TGTGCCTGGACGGGGGGAGGCGAGACCCAGTACTTC	CAWTGGGETQYF
.	TRBV10-3	TRBJ1-5	.	TGTGCCATCAGTGAAGGTAGCCCGAATCAGCCCCAGCATTTT	CAISEGSPNQPQHF
.	TRBV13	TRBJ2-1	.	TGTGCCAGCAGCCCTCTTGGGGGGACGACTTACAATGAGCAGTTCTTC	CASSPLGGTTYNEQFF